This section outlines one T cell receptor beta chain sequence together with its context. Which antigen it targets is not known. Qualities for individual bases were not recorded, and no much larger clone is one base off. The sample is drawn from a study of T cell responses to AZD1222 COVID-19 vaccine (dated by TCRdb to the early 2020s). Study-level background: AZD1222 recipients given second doses at about 4 weeks or at about 12 weeks were pooled, since spike-specific TCR depth and breadth were not found to differ between the two schedules. A total of more than 230 trial participants underwent TCR sequencing, of whom nearly 210 received two doses of AZD1222 and about 26 received two doses of the MenACWY control vaccine. Trial participants were enrolled by age into 18-55, 56-69 and 70-plus year subgroups, with about 150, 28 and 57 TCR-sequenced participants respectively. Overall study outcomes, separate from this receptor: Vaccine-associated CD4 TCRs spanned the whole spike protein, with dominant responses in regions 160-218 and 743-854. Conclusions about previously exposed vaccinees are limited, since just six AZD1222 recipients were seropositive for SARS-CoV-2 at baseline. After two AZD1222 doses, both the breadth and the depth of spike-specific TCRs were significantly higher than at day 0 and than in MenACWY recipients. Because no day 14 peak-response samples were available, the repertoires could be characterized only after the peak T cell response. Reportedly, close to half of the unique spike-specific TCRs recognized epitopes lying outside the regions that are mutated in the B.1.351 and B.1.1.7 variants. The 56-69-year group was small, and its depth increase did not reach significance, likely because of low power. Participants were mostly white British and included more females than males, and it was suggested by the authors that clonal diversity may have been underestimated.

The time point label on this specimen signifies: baseline before first vaccination. Vaccinee samples came from UK trials COV001 and COV002, including a single-blind randomized controlled phase 2/3 trial of AZD1222 (ChAdOx1 nCoV-19) in healthy adults. For TCRbeta chain sequencing, PBMC samples were collected from trial participants at day 0 and at day 28 after the second dose. As encoded in the germline V gene, CDR1 is MNHEY while CDR2 is SVGAGI. The CDR3, cysteine through phenylalanine, is 15 amino acids long. The DNA shown is the 45-base CDR3, in frame from base 1. The germline V and J ends show losses of 6 bases and 4 bases respectively, and no gene match explains 8 bases of the junction. The CDR3 regions of human TCRbeta chains were analyzed by immunosequencing. Turning to the authors' computational methods: Repertoire TCRs were matched against a reference library of SARS-CoV-2-specific TCRs generated with the MIRA antigen-specificity platform. Breadth was defined as the fraction of unique TCRs that were SARS-CoV-2-associated. Depth was defined as the fraction of total T cells that were SARS-CoV-2-associated. Using the MIRA data, every spike-specific TCR was mapped to the spike region that the TCR reacted to and assigned to either a CD4 or a CD8 class. Log10-transformed breadth and depth values were compared by one-way ANOVA with Sidak's multiple comparisons tests. Imported from immuneACCESS, the table was reduced by TCRdb to in-frame sequences with V and J called. These copies leave out some clones; in studies compared against another copy, an unresolved V gene accounts for under half, and the cause of the remainder is not known. That table supplies the V and J calls and clone size; D and trimming were determined from the DNA. For this sample there are around 97,000 clones; 90% appear just once. The ten largest make up 4.5% to 5.5% of the sample.

The chain is made from TRBV6-5 and TRBJ1-5; the central 8 bases match TRBD1. The input for sequencing was peripheral blood, taken on day 0 of AZD1222 vaccination. The receptor was derived from an adult in good health. CDR3 loop: CASSLGDRRNQPQHF. DNA sequence: TGTGCCAGCAGCCTGGGGGACAGGAGGAATCAGCCCCAGCATTTT.